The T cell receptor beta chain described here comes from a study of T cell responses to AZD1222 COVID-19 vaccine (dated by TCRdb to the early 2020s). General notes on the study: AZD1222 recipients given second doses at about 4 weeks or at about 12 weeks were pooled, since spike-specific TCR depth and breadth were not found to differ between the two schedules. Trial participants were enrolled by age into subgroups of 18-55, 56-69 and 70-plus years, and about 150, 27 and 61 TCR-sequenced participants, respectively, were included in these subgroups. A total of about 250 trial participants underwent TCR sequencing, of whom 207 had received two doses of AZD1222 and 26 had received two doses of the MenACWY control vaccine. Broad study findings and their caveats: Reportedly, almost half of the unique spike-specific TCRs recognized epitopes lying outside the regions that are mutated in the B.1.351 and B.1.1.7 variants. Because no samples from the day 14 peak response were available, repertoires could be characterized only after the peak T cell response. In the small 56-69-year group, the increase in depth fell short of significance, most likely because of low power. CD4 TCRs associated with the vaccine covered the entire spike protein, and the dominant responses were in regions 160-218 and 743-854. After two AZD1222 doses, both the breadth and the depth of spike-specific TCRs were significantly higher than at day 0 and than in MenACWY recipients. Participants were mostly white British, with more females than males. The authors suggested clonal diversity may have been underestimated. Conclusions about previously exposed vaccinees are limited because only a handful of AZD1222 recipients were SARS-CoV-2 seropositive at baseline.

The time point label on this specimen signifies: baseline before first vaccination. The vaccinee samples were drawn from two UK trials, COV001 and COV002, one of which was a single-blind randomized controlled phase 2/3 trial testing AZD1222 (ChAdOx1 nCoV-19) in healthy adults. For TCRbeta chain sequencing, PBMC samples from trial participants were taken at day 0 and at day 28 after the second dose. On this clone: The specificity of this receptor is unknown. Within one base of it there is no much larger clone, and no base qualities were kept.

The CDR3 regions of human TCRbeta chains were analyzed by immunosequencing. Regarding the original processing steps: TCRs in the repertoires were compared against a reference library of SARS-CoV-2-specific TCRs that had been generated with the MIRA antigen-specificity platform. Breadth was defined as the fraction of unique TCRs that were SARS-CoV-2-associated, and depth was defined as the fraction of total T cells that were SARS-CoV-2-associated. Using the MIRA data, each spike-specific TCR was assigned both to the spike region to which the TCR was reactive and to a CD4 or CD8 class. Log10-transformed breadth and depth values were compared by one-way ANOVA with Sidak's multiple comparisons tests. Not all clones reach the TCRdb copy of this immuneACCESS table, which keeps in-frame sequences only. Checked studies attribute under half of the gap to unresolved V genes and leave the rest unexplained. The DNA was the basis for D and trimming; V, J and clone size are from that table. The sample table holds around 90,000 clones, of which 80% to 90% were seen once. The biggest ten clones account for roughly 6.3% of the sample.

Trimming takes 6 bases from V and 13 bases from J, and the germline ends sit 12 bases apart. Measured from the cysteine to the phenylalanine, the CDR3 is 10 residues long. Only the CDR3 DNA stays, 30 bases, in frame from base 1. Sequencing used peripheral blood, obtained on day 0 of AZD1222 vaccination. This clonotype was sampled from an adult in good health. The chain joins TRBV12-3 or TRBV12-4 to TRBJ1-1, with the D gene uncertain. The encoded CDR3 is CASSSLMVFF. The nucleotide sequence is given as TGTGCCAGCAGCTCCCTGATGGTTTTCTTT.